A selection of T cell receptor beta chains follows, all from one sample in a study of Ad26.COV2.S vaccination and SARS-CoV-2 variants. Profiled with immunoSEQ multiplex PCR; TCRdb holds only in-frame clones, not every one. The sample records more than 300,000 clones, 86% being singletons. This sample comprised peripheral blood, obtained in a trial of Ad26.COV2.S vaccine versus placebo. The receptors were sampled from a person aged 18-60 years who received the Ad26.COV2.S COVID-19 vaccine or a placebo. Each CDR3 is given with its conserved first and last residue. Fields, in order: V gene, clone size, D gene, J gene, CDR3 protein, CDR3 DNA. A D gene is named only where the DNA matches it firmly. Not all rows give a size; the values are once, few, many and, for expanded clones, a class.

v_call: TRBV11-2; clone_size: NA; d_call: NA; j_call: TRBJ2-7; cdr3_aa: CASSQREGAYEQYF; cdr3_nt: TGTGCCAGCAGCCAAAGGGAGGGGGCCTACGAGCAGTACTTC
v_call: TRBV7-2; clone_size: once; d_call: NA; j_call: TRBJ2-7; cdr3_aa: CASSPQGGYEQYF; cdr3_nt: TGTGCCAGCAGCCCCCAGGGCGGGTACGAGCAGTACTTC
v_call: TRBV11-3; clone_size: NA; d_call: TRBD2; j_call: TRBJ2-3; cdr3_aa: CASSFSGDPTDTQYF; cdr3_nt: TGTGCCAGCAGCTTTAGCGGGGACCCCACAGATACGCAGTATTTT
v_call: TRBV7-8; clone_size: NA; d_call: NA; j_call: TRBJ1-1; cdr3_aa: CASRNQGLANTEAFF; cdr3_nt: TGTGCCAGCAGGAACCAGGGTCTCGCGAACACTGAAGCTTTCTTT
v_call: TRBV15; clone_size: once; d_call: NA; j_call: TRBJ1-4; cdr3_aa: CATSPGAGTNEKLFF; cdr3_nt: TGTGCCACCAGTCCTGGGGCGGGGACTAATGAAAAACTGTTTTTT
v_call: TRBV7-9; clone_size: NA; d_call: TRBD1; j_call: TRBJ1-3; cdr3_aa: CASSLGQGARNTIYF; cdr3_nt: TGTGCCAGCAGCCTGGGACAGGGGGCAAGAAACACCATATATTTT
v_call: TRBV7-2; clone_size: NA; d_call: NA; j_call: TRBJ1-2; cdr3_aa: CASSLDLGVPNYGYTF; cdr3_nt: TGTGCCAGCAGCTTAGATTTGGGAGTTCCTAACTATGGCTACACCTTC
v_call: TRBV29-1; clone_size: NA; d_call: TRBD1; j_call: TRBJ2-7; cdr3_aa: CSVGQGFGEQYF; cdr3_nt: TGCAGCGTTGGACAGGGGTTCGGAGAGCAGTACTTC
v_call: TRBV6-5; clone_size: NA; d_call: NA; j_call: TRBJ1-5; cdr3_aa: CASTPRADSNQPQHF; cdr3_nt: TGTGCCAGCACTCCCCGGGCCGATAGCAATCAGCCCCAGCATTTT
v_call: TRBV25-1; clone_size: NA; d_call: TRBD1; j_call: TRBJ2-2; cdr3_aa: CASSPPGTGSGELFF; cdr3_nt: TGTGCCAGCAGCCCCCCCGGGACAGGGTCCGGGGAGCTGTTTTTT
v_call: TRBV7-6; clone_size: many; d_call: NA; j_call: TRBJ2-6; cdr3_aa: CASSLPSGVGSGANVLTF; cdr3_nt: TGTGCCAGCAGCTTACCGTCTGGGGTCGGCTCTGGGGCCAACGTCCTGACTTTC
v_call: TRBV2; clone_size: NA; d_call: NA; j_call: TRBJ2-7; cdr3_aa: CASSEEQFYEQYF; cdr3_nt: TGTGCCAGCAGTGAAGAGCAGTTCTACGAGCAGTACTTC
v_call: TRBV27; clone_size: NA; d_call: NA; j_call: TRBJ1-2; cdr3_aa: CASSPRGANYGYTF; cdr3_nt: TGTGCCAGCAGTCCCCGTGGGGCTAACTATGGCTACACCTTC
v_call: TRBV7-9; clone_size: NA; d_call: NA; j_call: TRBJ2-7; cdr3_aa: CATRDPGREQYF; cdr3_nt: TGTGCCACCCGTGACCCCGGTCGCGAGCAGTACTTC
v_call: TRBV3-1/TRBV3-2; clone_size: NA; d_call: NA; j_call: TRBJ1-2; cdr3_aa: CASSPLGIRYGYTF; cdr3_nt: TGTGCCAGCAGCCCCCTCGGGATCCGCTATGGCTACACCTTC
v_call: TRBV5-1; clone_size: NA; d_call: TRBD1; j_call: TRBJ1-4; cdr3_aa: CASSFGTGVEKLFF; cdr3_nt: TGCGCCAGCAGCTTCGGGACAGGGGTAGAAAAACTGTTTTTT
v_call: TRBV19; clone_size: NA; d_call: TRBD1; j_call: TRBJ1-2; cdr3_aa: CASSKGQFYGYTF; cdr3_nt: TGTGCCAGTAGTAAGGGACAGTTCTATGGCTACACCTTC
v_call: TRBV27; clone_size: NA; d_call: TRBD1; j_call: TRBJ1-2; cdr3_aa: CASRSSRDRVYGYTF; cdr3_nt: TGTGCCAGCAGGAGTAGCCGGGACAGAGTTTATGGCTACACCTTC
v_call: TRBV9; clone_size: NA; d_call: NA; j_call: TRBJ2-1; cdr3_aa: CASSVGGEQFF; cdr3_nt: TGTGCCAGCAGCGTAGGAGGTGAGCAGTTCTTC
v_call: TRBV3-1/TRBV3-2; clone_size: NA; d_call: NA; j_call: TRBJ2-1; cdr3_aa: CASSQGRGLSYNEQFF; cdr3_nt: TGTGCCAGCAGCCAAGGACGGGGACTGTCCTACAATGAGCAGTTCTTC
v_call: TRBV12-5; clone_size: once; d_call: TRBD1; j_call: TRBJ1-1; cdr3_aa: CASGHRQGLAMNTEAFF; cdr3_nt: TGTGCTAGTGGTCACAGACAGGGTTTAGCGATGAACACTGAAGCTTTCTTT
v_call: TRBV19; clone_size: NA; d_call: TRBD2; j_call: TRBJ2-3; cdr3_aa: CASSIDLLAGGRTDTQYF; cdr3_nt: TGTGCCAGTAGTATAGATCTATTGGCGGGGGGGCGGACAGATACGCAGTATTTT
v_call: TRBV6-2/TRBV6-3; clone_size: once; d_call: TRBD1; j_call: TRBJ1-5; cdr3_aa: CASSYSDLRTGGWYSNQPQHF; cdr3_nt: TGTGCCAGCAGCTATTCTGATCTACGAACAGGGGGTTGGTATAGCAATCAGCCCCAGCATTTT
v_call: TRBV5-1; clone_size: few; d_call: TRBD1; j_call: TRBJ2-7; cdr3_aa: CASSLPGQPYYEQYF; cdr3_nt: TGCGCCAGCAGCTTGCCGGGACAGCCGTACTACGAGCAGTACTTC
v_call: TRBV4-1; clone_size: NA; d_call: NA; j_call: TRBJ1-5; cdr3_aa: CASSQALVEPQHF; cdr3_nt: TGCGCCAGCAGCCAAGCCCTCGTTGAGCCCCAGCATTTT
v_call: TRBV30; clone_size: NA; d_call: TRBD1; j_call: TRBJ1-6; cdr3_aa: CAWSTLQGPGSPLHF; cdr3_nt: TGTGCCTGGTCCACGTTACAGGGGCCGGGTTCACCCCTCCACTTT
v_call: TRBV7-2; clone_size: NA; d_call: NA; j_call: TRBJ1-6; cdr3_aa: CASSPRRVGYNSPLHF; cdr3_nt: TGTGCCAGCAGCCCCCGAAGGGTAGGCTATAATTCACCCCTCCACTTT
v_call: TRBV27; clone_size: NA; d_call: NA; j_call: TRBJ1-2; cdr3_aa: CASSFDGGRGDNYGYTF; cdr3_nt: TGTGCCAGCAGTTTTGATGGGGGGCGAGGGGATAACTATGGCTACACCTTC
v_call: TRBV6-5; clone_size: NA; d_call: NA; j_call: TRBJ2-3; cdr3_aa: CASSLGRGTDTQYF; cdr3_nt: TGTGCCAGCAGTTTGGGTAGAGGCACAGATACGCAGTATTTT
v_call: TRBV6-2/TRBV6-3; clone_size: NA; d_call: TRBD1; j_call: TRBJ1-1; cdr3_aa: CASSYPTGGNEAFF; cdr3_nt: TGTGCCAGCAGTTACCCGACAGGGGGCAATGAAGCTTTCTTT
v_call: TRBV19; clone_size: NA; d_call: TRBD1; j_call: TRBJ2-5; cdr3_aa: CASSMGQEQETQYF; cdr3_nt: TGTGCCAGTAGTATGGGACAGGAGCAAGAGACCCAGTACTTC
v_call: TRBV4-1; clone_size: NA; d_call: NA; j_call: TRBJ2-6; cdr3_aa: CASSQATGNSGANVLTF; cdr3_nt: TGCGCCAGCAGCCAGGCTACAGGGAACTCTGGGGCCAACGTCCTGACTTTC
v_call: TRBV7-2; clone_size: NA; d_call: TRBD1; j_call: TRBJ1-2; cdr3_aa: CASSLVESWTGGGYTF; cdr3_nt: TGTGCCAGCAGCTTAGTAGAGAGTTGGACAGGGGGTGGCTACACCTTC
v_call: TRBV30; clone_size: NA; d_call: TRBD1; j_call: TRBJ1-4; cdr3_aa: CAWRIPGTGPNEKLFF; cdr3_nt: TGTGCCTGGAGGATCCCCGGGACAGGGCCTAATGAAAAACTGTTTTTT
v_call: TRBV6-5; clone_size: NA; d_call: TRBD1; j_call: TRBJ1-4; cdr3_aa: CASSYSSGGEEKLFF; cdr3_nt: TGTGCCAGCAGTTACAGCTCAGGGGGCGAAGAAAAACTGTTTTTT
v_call: TRBV14; clone_size: once; d_call: NA; j_call: TRBJ2-3; cdr3_aa: CASSRDRWPDTQYF; cdr3_nt: TGTGCCAGCAGCCGCGATCGGTGGCCAGATACGCAGTATTTT
v_call: TRBV3-1/TRBV3-2; clone_size: NA; d_call: NA; j_call: TRBJ1-6; cdr3_aa: CASSQEILSSSPLHF; cdr3_nt: TGTGCCAGCAGCCAAGAAATCCTAAGTAGTTCACCCCTCCACTTT
v_call: TRBV5-1; clone_size: NA; d_call: TRBD1; j_call: TRBJ1-2; cdr3_aa: CASSLSNPGTGPLFYYGYTF; cdr3_nt: TGCGCCAGCAGCTTATCCAACCCCGGGACAGGGCCCCTATTTTACTATGGCTACACCTTC
v_call: TRBV7-9; clone_size: NA; d_call: NA; j_call: TRBJ2-3; cdr3_aa: CASSPGQSTDTQYF; cdr3_nt: TGTGCCAGCAGCCCCGGACAGAGCACAGATACGCAGTATTTT
v_call: TRBV7-6; clone_size: NA; d_call: TRBD1; j_call: TRBJ2-2; cdr3_aa: CASSLLTGVSNTGELFF; cdr3_nt: TGTGCCAGCAGCTTATTGACAGGGGTCTCGAACACCGGGGAGCTGTTTTTT
v_call: TRBV3-1/TRBV3-2; clone_size: NA; d_call: TRBD2; j_call: TRBJ2-1; cdr3_aa: CASSQGTSGGVSNEQFF; cdr3_nt: TGTGCCAGCAGCCAAGGGACTAGCGGGGGGGTTAGCAATGAGCAGTTCTTC
v_call: TRBV19; clone_size: NA; d_call: TRBD2; j_call: TRBJ2-3; cdr3_aa: CASSISGPRNTQYF; cdr3_nt: TGTGCCAGTAGTATTAGCGGGCCAAGGAATACGCAGTATTTT